These T cell receptor beta chains were read from a single sample in a study of blood T cell repertoires in COVID-19. The table came from immunoSEQ multiplex PCR; TCRdb's copy has only in-frame clones and leaves some out. The table includes over 150,000 clones, about 80% detected once. Sample: PBMCs or T cells enriched from blood (not recorded which). Receptor source: a man aged 35-49 years who had recovered from COVID-19. Each CDR3 is given with its conserved first and last residue. The D gene is left open where the match is weak. A row's size may be missing; if present it is once, few, many or a size class.

CDR3aa: CASDDLREALGKLFF
CDR3nt: TGTGCCAGCGATGATCTCAGGGAGGCCCTCGGAAAACTGTTTTTT
v_gene: TRBV14
j_gene: TRBJ1-4
d_gene: -
abundance: -

CDR3aa: CASSFGTGRSNEQFF
CDR3nt: TGTGCCAGCAGCTTCGGGACAGGGAGATCAAATGAGCAGTTCTTC
v_gene: TRBV7-9
j_gene: TRBJ2-1
d_gene: TRBD1
abundance: -

CDR3aa: CATSSHQGGQEEAFF
CDR3nt: TGTGCCACCAGTTCTCATCAGGGAGGGCAGGAGGAAGCTTTCTTT
v_gene: TRBV24-1
j_gene: TRBJ1-1
d_gene: -
abundance: -

CDR3aa: CASRKPGDYTEAFF
CDR3nt: TGCGCCAGCAGAAAACCAGGGGATTACACTGAAGCTTTCTTT
v_gene: TRBV5-1
j_gene: TRBJ1-1
d_gene: -
abundance: -

CDR3aa: CASSQKPGQGIYGYTF
CDR3nt: TGCGCCAGCAGTCAAAAACCGGGACAGGGTATCTATGGCTACACCTTC
v_gene: TRBV5-1
j_gene: TRBJ1-2
d_gene: TRBD1
abundance: -

CDR3aa: CASTGRGRDYGYTF
CDR3nt: TGTGCCAGCACGGGCAGGGGGCGTGATTATGGCTACACCTTC
v_gene: TRBV3-1/TRBV3-2
j_gene: TRBJ1-2
d_gene: TRBD1
abundance: once

CDR3aa: CASTTGGAYEQYF
CDR3nt: TGTGCCAGCACAACAGGGGGGGCCTACGAGCAGTACTTC
v_gene: TRBV6-5
j_gene: TRBJ2-7
d_gene: -
abundance: -

CDR3aa: CASSLGTGGTEAFF
CDR3nt: TGTGCCAGCAGCTTGGGGACAGGGGGAACTGAAGCTTTCTTT
v_gene: TRBV5-6
j_gene: TRBJ1-1
d_gene: TRBD1
abundance: once

CDR3aa: CASRQDEKLFF
CDR3nt: TGTGCCAGCAGGCAGGATGAAAAACTGTTTTTT
v_gene: TRBV6-5
j_gene: TRBJ1-4
d_gene: -
abundance: -

CDR3aa: CASSVAGQGRETQYF
CDR3nt: TGTGCCAGCAGCGTTGCGGGACAGGGCAGGGAGACCCAGTACTTC
v_gene: TRBV9
j_gene: TRBJ2-5
d_gene: TRBD1
abundance: -

CDR3aa: CASSRTSGGHSTDTQYF
CDR3nt: TGCGCCAGCAGCCGGACTAGCGGGGGCCATAGCACAGATACGCAGTATTTT
v_gene: TRBV5-1
j_gene: TRBJ2-3
d_gene: TRBD2
abundance: -

CDR3aa: CASSKQGPGEKLFF
CDR3nt: TGTGCCAGCAGTAAACAGGGGCCTGGGGAAAAACTGTTTTTT
v_gene: TRBV27
j_gene: TRBJ1-4
d_gene: TRBD1
abundance: -

CDR3aa: CASSFGGTEAFF
CDR3nt: TGTGCCAGCAGCTTCGGGGGCACTGAAGCTTTCTTT
v_gene: TRBV5-4
j_gene: TRBJ1-1
d_gene: -
abundance: -

CDR3aa: CATSATWGGTQYF
CDR3nt: TGTGCCACCAGTGCAACTTGGGGGGGGACCCAGTACTTC
v_gene: TRBV24-1
j_gene: TRBJ2-5
d_gene: TRBD2
abundance: -

CDR3aa: CSVAGVGEKLFF
CDR3nt: TGCAGCGTTGCAGGGGTAGGCGAAAAACTGTTTTTT
v_gene: TRBV29-1
j_gene: TRBJ1-4
d_gene: -
abundance: -

CDR3aa: CASSASSGRSYEQYF
CDR3nt: TGTGCCAGCAGCGCCTCTAGCGGGCGCTCCTACGAGCAGTACTTC
v_gene: TRBV5-4
j_gene: TRBJ2-7
d_gene: TRBD2
abundance: few

CDR3aa: CASSSGTSINTDTQYF
CDR3nt: TGTGCCAGCAGCTCCGGGACTAGTATCAACACAGATACGCAGTATTTT
v_gene: TRBV7-2
j_gene: TRBJ2-3
d_gene: TRBD2
abundance: -

CDR3aa: CASSQMYNRLNGYTF
CDR3nt: TGCGCCAGCAGCCAGATGTACAACAGATTAAATGGCTACACCTTC
v_gene: TRBV4-1
j_gene: TRBJ1-2
d_gene: -
abundance: -

CDR3aa: CASTGLAGAETQYF
CDR3nt: TGTGCCAGCACAGGACTAGCGGGGGCAGAGACCCAGTACTTC
v_gene: TRBV3-1/TRBV3-2
j_gene: TRBJ2-5
d_gene: TRBD2
abundance: few

CDR3aa: CASSQDRVWGTEAFF
CDR3nt: TGTGCCAGCTCACAAGACAGGGTTTGGGGCACTGAAGCTTTCTTT
v_gene: TRBV18
j_gene: TRBJ1-1
d_gene: TRBD1
abundance: -

CDR3aa: CASSSGEQAKTYEQYF
CDR3nt: TGTGCCAGCAGCTCCGGGGAGCAGGCTAAGACCTACGAGCAGTACTTC
v_gene: TRBV13
j_gene: TRBJ2-7
d_gene: -
abundance: -

CDR3aa: CAWSVGQASGNTIYF
CDR3nt: TGTGCCTGGAGTGTGGGGCAGGCCTCTGGAAACACCATATATTTT
v_gene: TRBV30
j_gene: TRBJ1-3
d_gene: -
abundance: -

CDR3aa: CASSGSRQGLGYGYTF
CDR3nt: TGCGCCAGCAGTGGTTCTAGACAGGGCCTAGGGTATGGCTACACCTTC
v_gene: TRBV10-2
j_gene: TRBJ1-2
d_gene: TRBD1
abundance: -